The present TCR beta chain was sequenced within a study of T cell repertoires in cytomegalovirus infection. About the study: Both a matching HLA type and CMV infection were indicated by public TCR beta signatures. Study results and limitations: Carriers of CMV and the relevant HLA type were discriminated by public TCR beta frequency. CMV-specific TCR beta clonotypes restricted by HLA-C were the ones dominating the ex vivo response.

In TCRdb, the reads were re-called with MiXCR into one record per CDR3 protein. Of about a million distinct CDR3 sequences in the sample, approximately 33% are singletons; the top ten hold under 15%. At least ten counts were recorded for this clonotype. Its specificity is unknown. CDR1 and CDR2 (germline): ENHRY, SYGVKD. This CDR3 is 13 amino acids long. J gave up 3 bases and V 10 bases, and 5 bases lay outside the gene matches. Sequencing used cultured CD8+ T cells from PBMCs, obtained from culture after CMV antigen stimulation. This receptor was obtained from a human donor in good health (CMV status not recorded). Some clones in this sample may be carry-over from other donors' samples. The J gene is TRBJ2-7, the V gene TRBV10-3; TRBD2 matches 11 bases. CDR3 protein: CATTGTSGYEQYV. As DNA, the CDR3 is TGTGCCACCACAGGGACTAGCGGCTACGAGCAGTACGTC.